This TCR beta chain was sequenced during a study of T cell clones after liver transplantation. A word on this clone: What it binds is unknown.

Sequenced by immunoSEQ multiplex PCR; TCRdb stores in-frame clones only, minus some. The repertoire consists of about 51,000 clones, with 86% occurring once and the leading ten covering approximately 15%. Findings and limits, study-wide: These preliminary findings come from unstandardized post-transplant sampling times. Graft donor-reactive T cells possibly entered the graft instead of undergoing deletion.

Germline CDR1 SGDLS, CDR2 YYNGEE. The CDR3 runs 16 residues. The V and J ends lost 4 bases and 0 bases, in that order; junction bases with no gene match: 10. The gene calls are TRBV9 and TRBJ2-7; TRBD2 aligns across 7 bases. The specimen was CD8+ T cells from blood, collected 12 months after liver transplant. This clonotype was obtained from a human patient who received a liver transplant. These T cells may partly come from the graft donor. The CDR3 here is CASSPSVRTSSYEQYF. The CDR3 nucleotides are TGTGCCAGCAGCCCCTCAGTGAGGACTAGCTCCTACGAGCAGTACTTC.